This T cell receptor (beta chain) was found in a study of long-term antiretroviral therapy in people with HIV. Researchers ran immunoSEQ v3.0 at survey level. The protocol was immunoSEQ multiplex PCR, while the TCRdb copy is restricted to in-frame clones and leaves out a portion. The sample lists 20,000 to 25,000 clones, approximately 80% occurring once. The CDR3 has 14 amino acids. CDR1 is SGHDN and CDR2 is FVKESK in the germline V gene. Trimming cost V 4 bases and J 2 bases; bases outside gene matches: 1. The sequenced sample was unsorted PBMCs, obtained 0.1 years before starting antiretroviral therapy. This receptor was identified in a man aged 35-49 years with HIV. The chain is built from TRBV14 and TRBJ2-2; the match to TRBD1 covers 7 bases. DNA of the CDR3: TGTGCCAGCAGCCGACAGGGAAACACCGGGGAGCTGTTTTTT. Translation gives CASSRQGNTGELFF.